The 27 T cell receptor beta chains given below trace back to one sample, sequenced in a study of a mutant IDH1 vaccine in newly diagnosed glioma. Antigens for these TCRs are unknown. Time point specified: week 11, during vaccination. A 20-mer mutant IDH1 peptide at 300 ug was injected subcutaneously with topical imiquimod. Profiled with immunoSEQ multiplex PCR; TCRdb holds only in-frame clones, not every one. The data contain roughly 120,000 clones, around 80% of them seen just once; the ten biggest clones take up 5% to 7%. The specimen was PBMCs, collected from a glioma patient whose treatment included an IDH1 peptide vaccine. These receptors were obtained from a man aged 35-49 years with glioma.

The J gene is TRBJ2-6, the V gene TRBV6-5; D call uncertain. Germline V gives CDR1 MNHEY, CDR2 SVGAGI. The germline V and J ends were trimmed by 4 bases and 0 bases, with 10 bases remaining between them. The CDR3 has 16 amino acids. The CDR3 DNA follows: TGTGCCAGCAGTTTGACGGAAAGCTCTGGGGCCAACGTCCTGACTTTC. This gives the protein CASSLTESSGANVLTF.

The chain recombines TRBV6-5 with TRBJ2-7; a weak D match, TRBD1 (5 bases). CDR3 length: 14 amino acids. The ends were cut back, 0 bases at V and 3 bases at J, with 9 bases in the middle. Germline V CDR1 and CDR2: MNHEY, SVGAGI. The CDR3 DNA reads as TGTGCCAGCAGTTACTCGACGCAGGGCTACGAGCAGTACTTC. This codes for CASSYSTQGYEQYF.

The chain recombines TRBV28 with TRBJ2-4; 10 bases align to TRBD1. V gave up 3 bases and J gave up 1 base; unmatched junction bases: 3. CDR1 MDHEN and CDR2 SYDVKM come from the germline V gene. The CDR3 runs to 16 residues. CDR3 region: CASSFGTGEAKNIQYF. The DNA for the CDR3 is TGTGCCAGCAGTTTTGGGACAGGGGAGGCCAAAAACATTCAGTACTTC.

The V call is TRBV18, the J call TRBJ1-1; no reliable D call. V was clipped by 6 bases and J by 0 bases, with 8 bases between them. Germline CDR1 is KGHSH and CDR2 is LQKENI. The CDR3 is 13 amino acids. Written as DNA, the CDR3 is TGTGCCAGCTCCCCGAAATTGAACACTGAAGCTTTCTTT. Protein: CASSPKLNTEAFF.

Sample share makes this clone large. CDR3 protein: CASSPNRDEQFF. DNA of the CDR3: TGTGCCAGCTCACCCAATCGCGATGAGCAGTTCTTC. This chain uses TRBV18 with TRBJ2-1; D gene ambiguous. This CDR3 has 12 amino acids. Germline assignment: CDR1 KGHSH and CDR2 LQKENI. V lost 3 bases and J lost 8, with 8 bases in between. The entire variable domain, with the rest obtained from reference TRBV18 and TRBJ2-1, is as follows: NAGVMQNPRHLVRRRGQEARLRCSPMKGHSHVYWYRQLPEEGLKFMVYLQKENIIDESGMPKERFSAEFPKEGPSILRIQQVVRGDSAAYFCASSPNRDEQFFGPGTRLTVL.

The chain carries TRBV7-6 and TRBJ1-1; D ambiguous. The CDR3 runs to 12 residues. From germline, CDR1 is SGHVS and CDR2 FNYEAQ. V lost 3 bases and J 3 bases, leaving 5 bases between the germline ends. The CDR3 loop is CASSFADTEAFF. CDR3 nucleotide sequence: TGTGCCAGCAGCTTTGCGGACACTGAAGCTTTCTTT.

The rearrangement links TRBV9 to TRBJ2-7, with no clear D. CDR3 length equals 14 residues. Trimming shortened V by 4 bases and J by 0 bases, and 11 bases separated the two germline ends. Germline values: CDR1 SGDLS, CDR2 YYNGEE. CDR3 amino acids: CASSSGPSSYEQYF. The CDR3 DNA sequence: TGTGCCAGCAGCTCCGGGCCCTCCTCCTACGAGCAGTACTTC.

The CDR3 DNA reads as TGTGCCACCAGCAGAGATAGGCCCGGACAGACAGGGTCCCACGAGCAGTACTTC. This translates into CATSRDRPGQTGSHEQYF. The chain links TRBV15 to TRBJ2-7; 7 nucleotides align to TRBD1. This CDR3 spans 18 amino acids. Germline assignment: CDR1 LNHNV and CDR2 YYDKDF (reference sequence). V lost 0 bases to trimming and J lost 5 bases; unmatched junction nucleotides: 16.

Here the CDR3 reads CAWSGTPVTGGYTF. For the CDR3, the DNA is TGTGCCTGGAGCGGTACGCCTGTGACAGGGGGCTACACCTTC. J is TRBJ1-2 and V is TRBV30; TRBD1 matches at 7 bases. The CDR3 totals 14 residues. The germline CDR1 and CDR2 sequences are GTSNPN and SVGIG (reference sequence). V lost 3 bases and J lost 8; bases outside the gene matches: 12. Filled out from reference TRBV30 and TRBJ1-2, the complete variable domain reads SQTIHQWPATLVQPVGSPLSLECTVEGTSNPNLYWYRQAAGRGLQLLFYSVGIGQISSEVPQNLSASRPQDRQFILSSKKLLLSDSGFYLCAWSGTPVTGGYTFGSGTRLTVV.

The genes are TRBV20-1 and TRBJ2-3, with D hard to call. Germline CDR1 and CDR2: DFQATT and SNEGSKA (reference sequence). V gave up 1 base and J gave up 3 bases, with 2 bases separating them. The CDR3 spans 11 residues. CDR3 residues: CSARATDTQYF. The DNA for the CDR3 is TGCAGTGCTAGAGCTACAGATACGCAGTATTTT.

The rearrangement joins TRBV18 to TRBJ2-3; no clear D gene. CDR1 and CDR2 from the germline V gene are KGHSH and LQKENI. With 0 bases removed from V and 5 bases from J, the gap between germline ends came to 9 bases. The CDR3 covers 14 residues. The CDR3 here is CASSPPSGRDTQYF. DNA for the CDR3: TGTGCCAGCTCACCACCTTCAGGCCGAGATACGCAGTATTTT.

The chain is built from TRBV21-1 and TRBJ1-3; the table names TRBD1, a call not compared with the DNA. TRBV21-1 is listed as a pseudogene. The CDR3 runs to 16 residues. CDR3 loop: CASSKGGISSGNTIYF. In DNA form, the CDR3 reads TGTGCCAGCAGCAAAGGGGGCATTAGCTCTGGAAACACCATATATTTT.

The genes are TRBV5-4 and TRBJ1-2; 7 bases line up with TRBD1. CDR1 is SGHNT and CDR2 is YYREEE in the germline V gene (reference sequence). The J segment lost 8 bases and the V segment lost 1 base, leaving 2 bases of the junction unmatched. CDR3 size: 12 residues. CDR3 nucleotide sequence: TGTGCCAGCAGCTTGTCAGGGGGAGGCTACACCTTC. This encodes CASSLSGGGYTF.

V gene TRBV5-8 combines with J gene TRBJ2-3; the match to TRBD1 covers 9 bases. Germline CDR1 SGHTS, CDR2 YDEGEE. CDR3 length: 15 residues. The V gene end was trimmed by 4 bases and the J gene end by 5 bases; junction bases not matched to a gene: 8. The CDR3 region is CASSRGDRGGDTQYF. CDR3 bases: TGTGCCAGCAGCCGCGGAGACAGGGGGGGAGATACGCAGTATTTT.

The rearrangement links TRBV29-1 to TRBJ1-1; 7 bases fit TRBD1. CDR1 and CDR2 (germline): SQVTM, ANQGSEA. The CDR3 is 12 residues long. The trim removed 8 bases at V and 4 bases at J, leaving 7 bases unmatched. CDR3 DNA sequence: TGCAGCCTACGACAGGGCGTCACTGAAGCTTTCTTT. Amino acid sequence: CSLRQGVTEAFF.

This sequence joins TRBV5-6 and TRBJ2-7; 10 bases line up with TRBD2. J lost 7 bases, V lost 1 base, and 8 bases had no gene match. The CDR3 is made up of 15 amino acids. Germline assignment: CDR1 SGHDT and CDR2 YYEEEE. Written as DNA, the CDR3 is TGTGCCAGCAGCTTGAAGTCTAGCGGGGGCCGGGAGCAGTACTTC. It codes for CASSLKSSGGREQYF.

For this clone: At one of its ends the junction is not consistent with the germline gene, which may arise from a read error. The chain combines TRBV10-2 with TRBJ1-4; unclear D gene. The CDR3 runs to 12 residues. The germline V gene encodes CDR1 WSHSY and CDR2 SAAADI. CDR3 coding DNA: TGCGCCAGCAGTGAGTCGACGGCAGAAAGGGTTTTT. Its translation: CASSESTAERVF.

This clone was seen a handful of times. The chain combines TRBV21-1 with TRBJ1-5. TRBV21-1 is labeled a pseudogene. The CDR3 spans 14 residues. Here the CDR3 DNA reads TGTGCCAGCAGCATGAGGTATAGCAATCAGCCCCAGCATTTT. Encoded protein: CASSMRYSNQPQHF.

The chain employs TRBV19 and TRBJ2-7; possibly TRBD2 for D (5 bases). This CDR3 is 14 amino acids long. Trimming shortened V by 9 bases and J by 6 bases, and 21 bases separated the two germline ends. Germline CDR1 LNHDA, CDR2 SQIVND (reference sequence). This chain's CDR3 is CASSRSRGTTEQYF. The CDR3 DNA reads TGTGCCAGCTCCCGATCCCGGGGTACCACCGAGCAGTACTTC. The full variable domain, in which reference TRBV19 and TRBJ2-7 provide the parts outside the CDR3, is DGGITQSPKYLFRKEGQNVTLSCEQNLNHDAMYWYRQDPGQGLRLIYYSQIVNDFQKGDIAEGYSVSREKKESFPLTVTSAQKNPTAFYLCASSRSRGTTEQYFGPGTRLTVT.

The rearrangement uses TRBV28 and TRBJ1-5, with 11 positions matching TRBD1. J lost 7 bases, V lost 2 bases, and 7 bases had no gene match. The CDR3 extends over 16 amino acids. The germline V gene encodes CDR1 MDHEN and CDR2 SYDVKM. Here the CDR3 reads CASSLGTGGSVQPQHF. CDR3 in DNA: TGTGCCAGCAGTTTAGGGACAGGGGGGAGCGTACAGCCCCAGCATTTT.

The gene calls are TRBV29-1 and TRBJ2-3; D perhaps matches TRBD2 (5 bases). The CDR3 covers 14 residues. V dropped 1 base and J dropped 5 bases, with 13 bases sitting between them. The germline CDR1 and CDR2 sequences are SQVTM and ANQGSEA. The CDR3 reads CSVEVPGMGDTQYF. In nucleotides, the CDR3 is TGCAGCGTTGAAGTGCCGGGAATGGGAGATACGCAGTATTTT.

This sequence joins TRBV9 and TRBJ2-2; unclear D gene. The germline gives CDR1 SGDLS, CDR2 YYNGEE. The CDR3 runs 14 residues. With 4 bases removed from V and 7 bases from J, the gap between germline ends came to 14 bases. As DNA, the CDR3 is TGTGCCAGCAGCCCCCTTTCCGCGGACGGGGAGCTGTTTTTT. Residues: CASSPLSADGELFF.

The genes are TRBV6-1 and TRBJ2-3; TRBD2 is a possible D gene (6 bases). Between the trimmed V and J ends, which lost 4 bases and 1 base, there was a span of 15 bases. The CDR3 sequence is 16 residues long. Germline CDR1 and CDR2: MNHNS and SASEGT. The CDR3 is CASSANSGLGTDTQYF. As DNA, the CDR3 is TGTGCCAGCAGTGCTAATAGCGGACTCGGCACAGATACGCAGTATTTT.

The rearrangement uses TRBV11-2 and TRBJ2-3, with 10 bases that match TRBD2. CDR3 length: 16 amino acids. The junction had 7 bases not matched to a gene; V was cut back by 1 base and J by 6 bases. The germline CDR1 and CDR2 sequences are SGHAT and FQNNGV. DNA for the CDR3: TGTGCCAGCAGCTTAGGACTAGCGGGTTTTGGTGATACGCAGTATTTT. This codes for CASSLGLAGFGDTQYF.

Notes on this clone: Germline is not matched at one junction end, which may reflect a read error. The gene calls are TRBV6-5 and TRBJ2-5, with D maybe TRBD1 (7 bases). The germline V gene has CDR1 MNHEY and CDR2 SVGAGI. The CDR3 length is 13 residues. The CDR3 is CTSSYSGGETQYF. CDR3 sequence (DNA): TGTACCAGCAGTTACTCAGGGGGGGAGACCCAGTACTTC.

J is TRBJ1-1 and V is TRBV18; 7 bases are shared with TRBD1. V was clipped by 3 bases and J by 5 bases; unmatched bases: 15. CDR1 and CDR2 from the germline V gene are KGHSH and LQKENI. This CDR3 is built from 17 residues. The CDR3 DNA is TGTGCCAGCTCACCGCCCGGGACAGCCCAGGGGAGGACTGAAGCTTTCTTT. As protein: CASSPPGTAQGRTEAFF.

Written as DNA, the CDR3 is TGTGCCAGCAGCTCTCAGACGGGAGCTAACTATGGCTACACCTTC. It is translated as CASSSQTGANYGYTF. This chain joins TRBV7-2 and TRBJ1-2; D ambiguous. Germline V gives CDR1 SGHTA, CDR2 FQGNSA. Trimming took off 4 bases at V and 0 bases at J, with 12 bases between the two ends. CDR3 length: 15 amino acids.